This TCR beta chain was observed in a study of blood T cell repertoires in COVID-19. Background on the study: T cells, B-cell-depleted T cells, or PBMCs supplied cDNA or gDNA.

Assay: immunoSEQ multiplex PCR; the TCRdb copy retains only in-frame clones and omits some. Altogether some 64,000 clones are present, 78% being singletons, with the ten largest covering 14%. Germline lookup yields CDR1 MGHRA and CDR2 YSYEKL. The length of the CDR3 is 13 residues. Trimming removed 6 bases at V and 6 bases at J, with 11 bases between. What was sequenced was peripheral blood. The V call is TRBV4-1, the J call TRBJ2-2; possibly TRBD2 for D (6 bases). This receptor was identified in a man between 60 and 75 years old with COVID-19, enrolled during active disease. CDR3 nucleotides: TGCGCCAGCAGAAGGAGGGAGGCCGGGGAGCTGTTTTTT. The encoded protein is CASRRREAGELFF.